This TCR beta chain was captured in a study of healthy donors' naive CD4 and CD8 T cells. Looking at the study overall: A new alpha primer set targeted every functional IMGT alpha variant. Study observations and caveats: CDR3 charge plus V and J genes appeared to account for approximately 12% of CD4/CD8 variance. Possible naive T cell homeostatic proliferation bias remained unaddressed.

Germline CDR1 SQVTM, CDR2 ANQGSEA. The length of the CDR3 is 13 residues. Trimming cost V 3 bases and J 9 bases, with 17 bases left between them. Each TCR library used roughly 0.45 ug of total RNA and a linear amplification protocol. Each CDR3 protein gets one entry after TCRdb re-called the reads with MiXCR. The sample consists of approximately 180,000 distinct CDR3 sequences, around 80% of them appearing once. In this sample, this clonotype turned up a few times. Its matching antigen is unknown. Naive CD4+ cells were sorted as CD4+CD8-CD45RO-CD45RA+; naive CD8+ as CD8+CD4-CD45RA+CD27bright. The sequencing sample was made of naive CD4+ and CD8+ T cells sorted from blood, pooled from several donors. This clonotype was sampled from a pool of human donors in good health; the sample pools cells from several healthy donors. The chain uses TRBV29-1 and TRBJ1-1; D is possibly TRBD1 (6 bases). The CDR3 region has the DNA TGCAGCGTTGAGGGTAGGACAGCACAAAAAGCTTTCTTT. Its protein is CSVEGRTAQKAFF.